This T cell receptor beta chain was identified in a study of T cells in Graves' hyperthyroidism and ophthalmopathy. Findings and caveats of the study: In the blood, most expanded thyroid clonotypes above 0.001 appeared as well. The model forecast ophthalmopathy, anticipating it by a median around 6.9 months before onset.

There are many counts of this clonotype. Antigen: not known. Amplification of TCR beta CDR3 regions used RNA as the template. Primed by the HTBI set, a first-round RT-PCR was run on the TCR CDR3. TCRdb reanalysed the multiplex PCR reads using MiXCR and keeps one entry per CDR3 protein. This table has 480,000 or so distinct CDR3 sequences, 13% to 15% appearing once. The TCR originated in a woman under 30 with Graves' hyperthyroidism. Specimen: blood.

CDR3 in amino acids: CASSYSKSGRMPSYEQYV. CDR3 in DNA: TGTGCCAGCAGTTACTCGAAGTCCGGCCGAATGCCCTCCTACGAGCAGTACGTC. The genes are TRBV6-5 and TRBJ2-7, with D unresolved. The ends were cut back, 0 bases at V and 0 bases at J, with 18 bases in the middle. The germline CDR1 and CDR2 sequences are MNHEY and SVGAGI. The CDR3 is 18 residues long.